A selection of T cell receptor beta chains follows, all from one sample in a study of control samples from healthy donors and cancer patients. Profiled with immunoSEQ multiplex PCR; TCRdb holds only in-frame clones, not every one. Of about 160,000 clones listed, 94% are singletons. Sequences were obtained from blood. Source of these receptors: a woman in her forties in good health. Each CDR3 is given with its conserved first and last residue. The order of the fields is CDR3 protein, CDR3 DNA, CDR3 length, V gene, clone size, D gene, J gene. D genes are given only for firm matches. The size of a clone is reported for some rows only, either as once, few or many, or as a class for expanded clones.

cdr3_aa: CASSLGPVNQPQHF
cdr3_nt: TGTGCCAGCAGCTTAGGGCCAGTCAATCAGCCCCAGCATTTT
cdr3_length: 14
v_call: TRBV7-9
clone_size: .
d_call: .
j_call: TRBJ1-5

cdr3_aa: CASSLAAGSYEQYF
cdr3_nt: TGTGCCAGCAGCTTGGCGGCGGGGTCCTACGAGCAGTACTTC
cdr3_length: 14
v_call: TRBV5-4
clone_size: .
d_call: .
j_call: TRBJ2-7

cdr3_aa: CARSLCKGHEEKLFF
cdr3_nt: TGTGCCAGAAGCTTGTGTAAGGGGCATGAGGAAAAACTGTTTTTT
cdr3_length: 15
v_call: TRBV5-3
clone_size: .
d_call: .
j_call: TRBJ1-4

cdr3_aa: CASSLGTGGMDTQYF
cdr3_nt: TGTGCCAGCAGCTTAGGGACAGGGGGTATGGATACGCAGTATTTT
cdr3_length: 15
v_call: TRBV7-7
clone_size: .
d_call: TRBD1
j_call: TRBJ2-3

cdr3_aa: CASSLEQGRGYGYTF
cdr3_nt: TGTGCCAGCAGCTTAGAGCAGGGACGGGGCTATGGCTACACCTTC
cdr3_length: 15
v_call: TRBV7-2
clone_size: .
d_call: .
j_call: TRBJ1-2

cdr3_aa: CASSLQRDHEQYF
cdr3_nt: TGTGCCAGCAGCTTACAGCGGGACCACGAGCAGTACTTC
cdr3_length: 13
v_call: TRBV13
clone_size: once
d_call: TRBD2
j_call: TRBJ2-7

cdr3_aa: CASSQEGYYEQYF
cdr3_nt: TGTGCCAGCAGCCAAGAAGGGTACTACGAGCAGTACTTC
cdr3_length: 13
v_call: TRBV14
clone_size: .
d_call: .
j_call: TRBJ2-7

cdr3_aa: CASSLGLRGREQYF
cdr3_nt: TGTGCCAGCAGCTTAGGCCTAAGGGGCAGGGAGCAGTACTTC
cdr3_length: 14
v_call: TRBV13
clone_size: .
d_call: .
j_call: TRBJ2-7

cdr3_aa: CASSWAGVQGSYNEQFF
cdr3_nt: TGTGCCAGCAGTTGGGCGGGAGTTCAAGGATCCTACAATGAGCAGTTCTTC
cdr3_length: 17
v_call: TRBV6-2/TRBV6-3
clone_size: once
d_call: TRBD2
j_call: TRBJ2-1

cdr3_aa: CASSGGGRGTEAFF
cdr3_nt: TGTGCCAGCAGCGGTGGGGGCCGGGGCACTGAAGCTTTCTTT
cdr3_length: 14
v_call: TRBV13
clone_size: .
d_call: .
j_call: TRBJ1-1

cdr3_aa: CASSRGGSPSYEQYF
cdr3_nt: TGTGCCAGCAGCCGCGGGGGGTCGCCTTCCTACGAGCAGTACTTC
cdr3_length: 15
v_call: TRBV11-2
clone_size: once
d_call: TRBD2
j_call: TRBJ2-7

cdr3_aa: CASSGQFLANYGYTF
cdr3_nt: TGTGCCAGCAGCGGACAGTTTTTAGCTAACTATGGCTACACCTTC
cdr3_length: 15
v_call: TRBV7-2
clone_size: .
d_call: .
j_call: TRBJ1-2

cdr3_aa: CATSDYGYGYTF
cdr3_nt: TGTGCCACCAGTGATTATGGCTATGGCTACACCTTC
cdr3_length: 12
v_call: TRBV24-1
clone_size: .
d_call: .
j_call: TRBJ1-2

cdr3_aa: CASRRTGGSTVLTF
cdr3_nt: TGTGCCAGCAGGAGAACAGGCGGGTCTACCGTCCTGACTTTC
cdr3_length: 14
v_call: TRBV3-1/TRBV3-2
clone_size: .
d_call: .
j_call: TRBJ2-6

cdr3_aa: CASSLVYQETQYF
cdr3_nt: TGTGCCAGCAGTCTTGTCTATCAAGAGACCCAGTACTTC
cdr3_length: 13
v_call: TRBV6-5
clone_size: .
d_call: .
j_call: TRBJ2-5

cdr3_aa: CASSKQGYSPLHF
cdr3_nt: TGTGCCAGTAGTAAACAGGGTTATTCACCCCTCCACTTT
cdr3_length: 13
v_call: TRBV19
clone_size: .
d_call: .
j_call: TRBJ1-6

cdr3_aa: CASSQRQGGDTEAFF
cdr3_nt: TGCGCCAGCAGCCAAAGACAGGGAGGGGACACTGAAGCTTTCTTT
cdr3_length: 15
v_call: TRBV4-1
clone_size: .
d_call: TRBD1
j_call: TRBJ1-1

cdr3_aa: CASSQEQRHTEAFF
cdr3_nt: TGTGCCAGCAGCCAAGAACAACGGCACACTGAAGCTTTCTTT
cdr3_length: 14
v_call: TRBV3-1/TRBV3-2
clone_size: .
d_call: .
j_call: TRBJ1-1

cdr3_aa: CASSPVTGFNYGYTF
cdr3_nt: TGTGCCAGCAGTCCCGTTACAGGGTTTAACTATGGCTACACCTTC
cdr3_length: 15
v_call: TRBV6-6
clone_size: .
d_call: .
j_call: TRBJ1-2

cdr3_aa: CASSTTGSRKYSNQPQHF
cdr3_nt: TGTGCCAGTAGTACAACAGGGTCCAGGAAATATAGCAATCAGCCCCAGCATTTT
cdr3_length: 18
v_call: TRBV19
clone_size: .
d_call: .
j_call: TRBJ1-5

cdr3_aa: CASTPIGQGSNTEAFF
cdr3_nt: TGTGCCAGCACCCCAATAGGACAGGGATCGAACACTGAAGCTTTCTTT
cdr3_length: 16
v_call: TRBV2
clone_size: .
d_call: TRBD1
j_call: TRBJ1-1

cdr3_aa: CASRRSTDTQYF
cdr3_nt: TGTGCCAGCCGGCGGAGCACAGATACGCAGTATTTT
cdr3_length: 12
v_call: TRBV12-3/TRBV12-4
clone_size: .
d_call: .
j_call: TRBJ2-3

cdr3_aa: CASSLDWTGGYGYTF
cdr3_nt: TGTGCCAGCAGCTTAGATTGGACAGGGGGCTATGGCTACACCTTC
cdr3_length: 15
v_call: TRBV11-2
clone_size: .
d_call: TRBD1
j_call: TRBJ1-2

cdr3_aa: CASRDRGRVTAFF
cdr3_nt: TGTGCCAGCAGGGACAGGGGGCGCGTGACCGCTTTCTTT
cdr3_length: 13
v_call: TRBV6-5
clone_size: .
d_call: TRBD1
j_call: TRBJ1-1

cdr3_aa: CASSQSSRVTEAFF
cdr3_nt: TGTGCCAGCAGTCAGAGTTCGAGGGTTACTGAAGCTTTCTTT
cdr3_length: 14
v_call: TRBV6-5
clone_size: .
d_call: .
j_call: TRBJ1-1

cdr3_aa: CATSRDLTDEAFF
cdr3_nt: TGTGCCACCAGCAGAGATTTAACAGATGAAGCTTTCTTT
cdr3_length: 13
v_call: TRBV15
clone_size: .
d_call: .
j_call: TRBJ1-1

cdr3_aa: CASSLAVGRDRNEQFF
cdr3_nt: TGCGCCAGCAGCTTGGCCGTGGGCAGGGATCGCAATGAGCAGTTCTTC
cdr3_length: 16
v_call: TRBV5-1
clone_size: .
d_call: .
j_call: TRBJ2-1

cdr3_aa: CASSEGQVSSYEQYF
cdr3_nt: TGTGCCAGCAGCGAAGGACAGGTGAGCTCCTACGAGCAGTACTTC
cdr3_length: 15
v_call: TRBV5-4
clone_size: .
d_call: TRBD1
j_call: TRBJ2-7

cdr3_aa: CASSPGTGGTGELFF
cdr3_nt: TGTGCCAGCAGCCCTGGGACAGGTGGTACCGGGGAGCTGTTTTTT
cdr3_length: 15
v_call: TRBV7-3
clone_size: .
d_call: TRBD1
j_call: TRBJ2-2

cdr3_aa: CASSPGQGYGYTF
cdr3_nt: TGTGCCAGCAGTCCGGGACAGGGCTATGGCTACACCTTC
cdr3_length: 13
v_call: TRBV27
clone_size: .
d_call: TRBD1
j_call: TRBJ1-2

cdr3_aa: CASSLALAGVEDTGELFF
cdr3_nt: TGTGCCAGCAGCTTAGCACTAGCGGGAGTAGAAGACACCGGGGAGCTGTTTTTT
cdr3_length: 18
v_call: TRBV13
clone_size: .
d_call: TRBD2
j_call: TRBJ2-2

cdr3_aa: CASSRDRNQPQHF
cdr3_nt: TGTGCCAGCAGCCGGGACAGAAATCAGCCCCAGCATTTT
cdr3_length: 13
v_call: TRBV7-2
clone_size: once
d_call: TRBD1
j_call: TRBJ1-5

cdr3_aa: CASSERGLTEAFF
cdr3_nt: TGCGCCAGCAGTGAGCGGGGGCTGACTGAAGCTTTCTTT
cdr3_length: 13
v_call: TRBV10-1
clone_size: .
d_call: .
j_call: TRBJ1-1

cdr3_aa: CASRTQGPGNTIYF
cdr3_nt: TGCGCCAGCAGGACACAGGGGCCGGGAAACACCATATATTTT
cdr3_length: 14
v_call: TRBV5-1
clone_size: .
d_call: TRBD1
j_call: TRBJ1-3

cdr3_aa: CASSPRLWSQHF
cdr3_nt: TGTGCCAGCAGCCCCCGTCTCTGGTCCCAGCATTTT
cdr3_length: 12
v_call: TRBV28
clone_size: .
d_call: .
j_call: TRBJ1-5

cdr3_aa: CASSLGEYQETQYF
cdr3_nt: TGTGCCAGCAGCTTGGGGGAGTACCAAGAGACCCAGTACTTC
cdr3_length: 14
v_call: TRBV5-6
clone_size: .
d_call: .
j_call: TRBJ2-5

cdr3_aa: CAISQGGFGNQPQHF
cdr3_nt: TGTGCCATCAGCCAAGGGGGATTCGGCAATCAGCCCCAGCATTTT
cdr3_length: 15
v_call: TRBV10-3
clone_size: .
d_call: .
j_call: TRBJ1-5